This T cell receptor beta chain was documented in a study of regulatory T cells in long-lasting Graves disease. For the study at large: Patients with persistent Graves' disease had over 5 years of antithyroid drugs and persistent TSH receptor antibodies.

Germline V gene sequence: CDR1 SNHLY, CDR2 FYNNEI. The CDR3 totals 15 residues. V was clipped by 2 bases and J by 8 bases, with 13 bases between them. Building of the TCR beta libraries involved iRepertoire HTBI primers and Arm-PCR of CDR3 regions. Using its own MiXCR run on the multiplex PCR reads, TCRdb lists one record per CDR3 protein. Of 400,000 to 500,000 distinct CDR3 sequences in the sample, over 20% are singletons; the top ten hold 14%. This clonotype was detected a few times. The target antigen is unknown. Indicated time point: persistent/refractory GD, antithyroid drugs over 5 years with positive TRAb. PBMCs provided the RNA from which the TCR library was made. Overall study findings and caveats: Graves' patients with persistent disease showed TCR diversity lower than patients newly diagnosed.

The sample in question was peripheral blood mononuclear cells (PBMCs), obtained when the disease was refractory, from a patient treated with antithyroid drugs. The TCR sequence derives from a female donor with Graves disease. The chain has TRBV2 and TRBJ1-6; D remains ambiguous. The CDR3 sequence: CASSEMEVVYSPLHF. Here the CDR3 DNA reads TGTGCCAGCAGTGAAATGGAGGTAGTTTATTCACCCCTCCACTTT.